This T cell receptor beta chain was sequenced during a study of graft-versus-host responses after intestinal transplantation. The wider study: After anti-thymocyte globulin induction, recipients took tacrolimus and steroids for three to four years. Notes on the study in general: An association linked early post-transplant HvG declines with peak circulating GvH clone levels.

V lost 2 bases and J lost 4, with 17 bases in between. The CDR3 length is 16 residues. Germline assignment: CDR1 LGHNA and CDR2 YNFKEQ. This clone was seen just once. Antigen unknown. Method: immunoSEQ multiplex PCR; TCRdb's copy keeps in-frame clones and lacks some. Altogether around 93,000 clones are present, about 89% being singletons, with the ten largest covering about 6.3%. The gene calls are TRBV4-2 and TRBJ1-1, with D perhaps TRBD1 (5 bases). The source was unstimulated CD8+ T cells sorted from spleen or lymph node cells, collected before intestinal transplant. The clonotype was recovered from a human donor who received an intestinal transplant. CDR3 region: CASSQSRGPGGTEAFF. CDR3 bases: TGTGCCAGCAGCCAATCGCGGGGTCCTGGGGGCACTGAAGCTTTCTTT.